This TCR beta chain comes out of a study of CD8+CD57+ T cells in acquired aplastic anemia. CD8+CD57+ cell expansion had been shown by flow cytometry in patients chosen for sequencing. Both TCR beta VDJ combination and CDR3 sequence profiling were carried out. Genomic DNA was the template for this profiling. Via MiXCR, TCRdb re-called the reads, giving one row per CDR3 protein. The sample contains 200,000 to 250,000 distinct CDR3 sequences, around 50% of which appear only once. Germline-derived CDR1 and CDR2 are SGHTA and FQGNSA. This CDR3 comprises 13 residues. After removal of 6 bases from V and 2 bases from J, the junction contained 4 bases not matched to a gene.

Sequenced: sorted CD4+, CD8+, or CD8+CD57+ T cells (not recorded which) from PBMCs. This chain joins TRBV7-2 and TRBJ2-7, with 7 nucleotides matching TRBD1. This sequence was found in a human donor with aplastic anemia. CDR3 nucleotides: TGTGCCAGCAGACAAGGGGGCACCTACGAGCAGTACTTC. Amino acid sequence: CASRQGGTYEQYF.